This T cell receptor beta chain appears in the sequencing data of a study of cytomegalovirus exposure and HLA in healthy donors. The V and J ends lost 3 bases and 7 bases, in that order; junction bases with no gene match: 10. From germline, CDR1 is SGDLS and CDR2 YYNGEE. The CDR3 runs to 15 residues. Primers for the PCR totalled 60 Vbeta and 13 Jbeta. Sequencing used immunoSEQ multiplex PCR; TCRdb keeps in-frame clones, though not all of them. The profile shows 30,000 to 35,000 clones, 65% to 70% of them singletons. This clone was seen only once. The clonotype was recovered from a man aged 40-55 years in good health and CMV-seropositive. The chain combines TRBV9 with TRBJ1-3, with 7 bases matching TRBD1. Sequencing was carried out using PBMCs. The CDR3, as DNA: TGTGCCAGCAGCGCCGAGGAGACAGGGAGGAACACCATATATTTT. It encodes CASSAEETGRNTIYF.